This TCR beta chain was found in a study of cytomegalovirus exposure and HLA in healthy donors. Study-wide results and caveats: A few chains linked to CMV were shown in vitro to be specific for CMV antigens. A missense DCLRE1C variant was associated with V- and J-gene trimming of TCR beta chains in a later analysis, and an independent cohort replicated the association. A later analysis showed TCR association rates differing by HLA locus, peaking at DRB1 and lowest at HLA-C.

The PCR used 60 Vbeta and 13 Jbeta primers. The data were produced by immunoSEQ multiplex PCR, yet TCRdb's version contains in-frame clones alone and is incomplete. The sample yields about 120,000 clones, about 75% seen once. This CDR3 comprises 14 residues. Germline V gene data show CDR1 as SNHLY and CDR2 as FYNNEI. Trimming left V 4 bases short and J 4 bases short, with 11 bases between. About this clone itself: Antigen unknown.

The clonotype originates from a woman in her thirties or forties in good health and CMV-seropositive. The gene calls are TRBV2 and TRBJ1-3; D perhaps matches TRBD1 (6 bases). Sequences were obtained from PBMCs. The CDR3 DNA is TGTGCCAGCAGTGTACAGGGATCCGGAAACACCATATATTTT. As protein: CASSVQGSGNTIYF.